Included here is one TCR beta chain sequence, with context. As yet, its antigen is unknown. Alongside a J-beta primer mix, a sample-barcoded 5' primer served in a second PCR lasting 7 to 11 cycles. MiXCR, applied by TCRdb to the 5' RACE reads, yields one record per CDR3 protein. The sample lists roughly 700,000 distinct CDR3 sequences; over 45% were seen once. These data originate in a study of blood T cells in healthy people across ages. Study outcomes and limitations: Naive and antigen-experienced cells were not separated, limiting conclusive comparison.

Isolating PBMCs gave at least 6 million of these cells per sample. Extraction of total RNA produced a minimum of 5 micrograms from each sample. Deletions cut 10 bases from V and 11 bases from J, with 26 bases between. The CDR3 length is 14 residues. The V gene's germline CDR1 is MNHEY and CDR2 SVGEGT. The V and J genes are TRBV6-2 or TRBV6-3 and TRBJ2-5; tentatively, D is TRBD1 or TRBD2 (6 bases each). What was sequenced was blood. The clonotype was recovered from a woman aged 55 to 70 in good health. CDR3 region: CATQPGGYYNEQYF. The CDR3 DNA follows: TGTGCCACCCAACCCGGGGGCTACTACAATGAGCAGTACTTC.